This T cell receptor beta chain emerged from a study of metastatic and nonmetastatic thyroid tumors. Study-wide context: Malignant thyroid and benign thyroid patients provided blood and tumor or nodule tissue whose repertoires were compared.

In the original processing: In papillary thyroid cancer, a distant-metastasis classifier was built using CDR3 differences across clinicopathological groups. TCRdb recomputed clones from the PCR reads via MiXCR. TCRdb, not the authors, supplied the V and J calls. The table shows about 85,000 clones, with less than 10% occurring only once. General study results and limits: Reported TCR beta diversity, measured in blood and tumor, was significantly higher for malignant thyroid tumors than for benign nodules.

Germline V CDR1 and CDR2: SNHLY, FYNNEI. The CDR3 extends over 15 amino acids. V lost 7 bases and J lost 10; bases outside the gene matches: 11. All patients were treatment-naive before thyroid surgery. In this sample, this clone turned up many times. Its antigen remains unidentified. The receptor comes from a female donor with papillary thyroid cancer or a benign thyroid nodule (not recorded which). Some clones in this sample may be carry-over from other donors' samples. The material sequenced was blood. The gene calls are TRBV2 and TRBJ1-6; 9 positions agree with TRBD1. CDR3: CASKENTGGESPLHF. Written as DNA, the CDR3 is TGTGCCAGCAAAGAAAACACAGGGGGCGAGTCACCCCTCCACTTT.